The clone carrying this T cell receptor beta chain was seen only once. Its matching antigen is unknown. These data come from a study of OX40 agonist ivuxolimab in advanced cancers. Study details: People in dose escalation had one of these cancers: hepatocellular carcinoma, melanoma, renal cell or head and neck cancer.

Germline V gene sequence: CDR1 MNHEY, CDR2 SVGAGI. The CDR3 runs 13 residues. V dropped 5 bases and J dropped 8 bases, with 15 bases sitting between them. Findings and limits, study-wide: Relative to CD4+ cells, CD8+ T cells on average had more expanded clones.

TCRdb's copy holds only in-frame clones and misses some; the assay was immunoSEQ multiplex PCR. This table has about 94,000 clones, roughly 84% appearing once. The chain joins TRBV6-5 to TRBJ1-1; TRBD1 is a possible D gene (5 bases). Material: CD4+ or CD8+ T cells sorted from blood, obtained in a trial of the OX40 agonist ivuxolimab. The receptor was isolated from an adult with an advanced solid tumor such as melanoma, head and neck, liver or kidney cancer. The CDR3 coding sequence is TGTGCCAGCAGTGACCCCGGACGGACAGAAGCTTTCTTT. Amino acid sequence: CASSDPGRTEAFF.